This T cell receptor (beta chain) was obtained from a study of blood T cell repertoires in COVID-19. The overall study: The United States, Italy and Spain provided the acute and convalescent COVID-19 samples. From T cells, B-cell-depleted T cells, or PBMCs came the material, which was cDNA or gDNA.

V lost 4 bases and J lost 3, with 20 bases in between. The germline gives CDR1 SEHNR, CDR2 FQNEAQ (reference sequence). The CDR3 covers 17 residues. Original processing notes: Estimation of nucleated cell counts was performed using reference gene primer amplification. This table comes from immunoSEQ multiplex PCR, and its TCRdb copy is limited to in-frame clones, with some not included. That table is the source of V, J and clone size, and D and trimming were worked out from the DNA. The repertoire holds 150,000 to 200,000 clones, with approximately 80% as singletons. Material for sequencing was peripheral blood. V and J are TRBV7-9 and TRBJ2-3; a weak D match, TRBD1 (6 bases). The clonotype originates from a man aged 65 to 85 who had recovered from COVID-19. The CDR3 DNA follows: TGTGCCAGCAGCTCTACAGGGATTAGTACTGGGACAGATACGCAGTATTTT. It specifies CASSSTGISTGTDTQYF.